This T cell receptor beta chain was retrieved from a study of blood T cell repertoires in COVID-19. Study context: There were acute and convalescent COVID-19 samples, and they came from the United States, Italy and Spain.

In the study's own analysis: Amplification from reference gene primers served as the basis for estimated nucleated cell counts. Profiled with immunoSEQ multiplex PCR; TCRdb holds only in-frame clones, not every one. V and J calls and clone size are given by that table; D and trimming were obtained from the DNA. This repertoire shows over 300,000 clones, 86% found once; its top ten account for about 1.6%. V lost 1 base, J lost 6 bases, and 6 bases stayed unmatched. The length of the CDR3 is 15 residues. Germline loops: CDR1 MGHRA, CDR2 YSYEKL. The material sequenced was peripheral blood. This chain connects TRBV4-1 to TRBJ1-5; TRBD1 agrees at 7 bases. The sequence came from a woman in her forties or fifties with acute or convalescent COVID-19. The CDR3 sequence is CASSQVGQGVQPQHF. The CDR3 nucleotides read TGCGCCAGCAGCCAAGTTGGCCAGGGGGTTCAGCCCCAGCATTTT.